The 30 T cell receptor beta chains below all came from one sample that was sequenced in a study of blood T cell repertoires in COVID-19. Libraries were prepared by immunoSEQ multiplex PCR; TCRdb keeps only in-frame clonotypes and omits some of them. The sample holds 380,000 or so clones, roughly 90% seen once. Input material: PBMCs or T cells enriched from blood (not recorded which). All receptors come from a woman in her twenties or thirties with acute COVID-19.

V is TRBV24-1 and J is TRBJ1-4; 7 nucleotides line up with TRBD1. The CDR3 covers 16 residues. Germline loops: CDR1 KGHDR, CDR2 SFDVKD. The V gene end was trimmed by 5 bases and the J gene end by 4 bases; junction bases not matched to a gene: 9. CDR3: CATSAWGQQLNEKLFF. DNA for the CDR3: TGTGCCACCAGTGCCTGGGGACAGCAGCTTAATGAAAAACTGTTTTTT.

The J gene is TRBJ1-1, the V gene TRBV7-2, with D possibly matching TRBD1 (5 bases). Per germline, CDR1 SGHTA and CDR2 FQGNSA. V lost 4 bases and J lost 7, with 13 bases in between. The CDR3 has 13 residues. The CDR3 is CASSSREGYEAFF. The CDR3 DNA reads TGTGCCAGCAGCTCGAGGGAGGGGTATGAAGCTTTCTTT.

V usage is TRBV12-3 or TRBV12-4 and J usage is TRBJ1-6; D unresolved. V lost 5 bases and J lost 3, with 5 bases in between. The CDR3 extends over 13 amino acids. The CDR3 protein is CASSQVYNSPLHF. CDR3 coding DNA: TGTGCCAGCAGTCAGGTCTATAATTCACCCCTCCACTTT.

CDR3 sequence (DNA): TGTGCCACCAGTGATTCCCACCAGACAGGGGCCGATGGCTACACCTTC. As protein: CATSDSHQTGADGYTF. The chain joins TRBV24-1 to TRBJ1-2, with 8 nucleotides matching TRBD1. Germline trimming cut 2 bases from V and 6 bases from J; bases unmatched to any gene: 10. The CDR3 extends over 16 amino acids. Germline values: CDR1 KGHDR, CDR2 SFDVKD.

In this sample, this clone turned up a few times. The rearrangement uses TRBV6-1 and TRBJ1-2, with 9 bases aligning to TRBD1. The CDR3 has 15 residues. The V and J ends lost 2 bases and 8 bases, in that order; junction bases with no gene match: 9. Germline CDR1 MNHNS, CDR2 SASEGT. This CDR3 reads CASSELGQGLSGYTF. CDR3 nucleotide sequence: TGTGCCAGCAGTGAACTGGGACAGGGTCTTTCGGGCTACACCTTC.

This clone appeared a single time. The V and J genes are TRBV24-1 and TRBJ2-1, with 10 bases identical to TRBD2. CDR1 and CDR2 from the germline V gene are KGHDR and SFDVKD. The junction had 12 bases not matched to a gene; V was cut back by 4 bases and J by 4 bases. This CDR3 comprises 18 residues. The CDR3 is CATSDARNLAGAYNEQFF. CDR3 DNA sequence: TGTGCCACCAGTGACGCCCGCAATCTAGCGGGGGCTTACAATGAGCAGTTCTTC.

This chain connects TRBV6-5 to TRBJ2-7; D unclear. Germline V gives CDR1 MNHEY, CDR2 SVGAGI. This CDR3 is 13 amino acids long. With 2 bases removed from V and 3 bases from J, the gap between germline ends came to 8 bases. CDR3 residues: CASSYGTDYEQYF. The DNA for the CDR3 is TGTGCCAGCAGTTACGGTACAGACTACGAGCAGTACTTC.

The genes are TRBV19 and TRBJ2-4; 10 bases line up with TRBD2. The V gene's germline CDR1 is LNHDA and CDR2 SQIVND (reference sequence). V trimming: 6 bases; J trimming: 7 bases; junction bases outside the gene matches: 12. The CDR3 is made up of 16 amino acids. The DNA of the CDR3 is TGTGCCAGTAGGATTAGCGGGGGGACGACCGCGAACATTCAGTACTTC. Residues: CASRISGGTTANIQYF.

A single count supports this clone. This chain links TRBV7-2 with TRBJ2-7, with 10 bases lining up with TRBD1. CDR1 is SGHTA, CDR2 FQGNSA, per germline. The CDR3 runs 16 residues. Trimming took 5 bases from V and 5 from J; bases not matched to a gene: 12. The CDR3 spells CASSARPGQGKDEQYF. For the CDR3, the DNA is TGTGCCAGCAGCGCCCGACCGGGACAGGGGAAAGACGAGCAGTACTTC.

The J gene is TRBJ2-1, the V gene TRBV5-1, with D maybe TRBD1 (6 bases). The CDR3 length is 15 residues. Germline CDR1 is SGHRS and CDR2 is YFSETQ. Trimming removed 0 bases at V and 0 bases at J, with 7 bases between. Written as DNA, the CDR3 is TGCGCCAGCAGCTTGGGGGACAACTCCTACAATGAGCAGTTCTTC. Translation: CASSLGDNSYNEQFF.

This chain uses TRBV18 with TRBJ1-4, with 11 nucleotides matching TRBD1. Germline V gene sequence: CDR1 KGHSH, CDR2 LQKENI. The CDR3 covers 18 residues. Trimming removed 2 bases from V and 7 bases from J; junction bases left unmatched: 12. The CDR3 nucleotides are TGTGCCAGCTCACCAAAAAGCCGGGGGACAGGGGGGATTGAAAAACTGTTTTTT. Protein sequence: CASSPKSRGTGGIEKLFF.

The J gene is TRBJ2-2, the V gene TRBV18; 7 bases align to TRBD2. CDR1 and CDR2 (germline): KGHSH, LQKENI. V trimming: 1 base; J trimming: 0 bases; junction bases outside the gene matches: 2. This CDR3 has 16 residues. CDR3 nucleotide sequence: TGTGCCAGCTCACCACAGAGCGGGGCGAACACCGGGGAGCTGTTTTTT. This gives the protein CASSPQSGANTGELFF.

The V gene is TRBV27, the J gene TRBJ1-1, with D possibly matching TRBD1 (5 bases). The V and J ends lost 4 bases and 2 bases respectively, with 11 bases between them. Germline V gene lookup returns CDR1 MNHEY and CDR2 SMNVEV (reference sequence). The CDR3 runs to 14 residues. CDR3 protein: CASSSRQINTEAFF. CDR3 bases: TGTGCCAGCAGTTCCCGACAGATTAACACTGAAGCTTTCTTT.

J is TRBJ2-1 and V is TRBV2, with D hard to call. The CDR3 totals 11 residues. Germline loops: CDR1 SNHLY, CDR2 FYNNEI. V dropped 2 bases and J dropped 12 bases, with 8 bases sitting between them. DNA for the CDR3: TGTGCCAGCAGTGAACTCCCCGGGCAGTTCTTC. Residues: CASSELPGQFF. The full variable domain, completed using reference TRBV2 and TRBJ2-1, is EPEVTQTPSHQVTQMGQEVILRCVPISNHLYFYWYRQILGQKVEFLVSFYNNEISEKSEIFDDQFSVERPDGSNFTLKIRSTKLEDSAMYFCASSELPGQFFGPGTRLTVL.

The V gene is TRBV12-3 or TRBV12-4, the J gene TRBJ1-1, with 9 positions matching TRBD1. The CDR3 loop spans 12 amino acids. V was clipped by 6 bases and J by 10 bases; unmatched bases: 6. The CDR3 DNA reads as TGTGCCAGCAGAGCACAGGGGGCGGGAGCTTTCTTT. Translated, it gives CASRAQGAGAFF.

The chain recombines TRBV5-1 with TRBJ1-5, with D possibly TRBD1 on 6 matching bases. Germline CDR1 reads SGHRS; CDR2 reads YFSETQ. The CDR3 consists of 15 residues. Trimming shortened V by 4 bases and J by 1 base, and 12 bases separated the two germline ends. CDR3 in DNA: TGCGCCAGCAGCCCCGGGACATCCAGCAATCAGCCCCAGCATTTT. Translating it yields CASSPGTSSNQPQHF.

This clone was found many times. V is TRBV5-4 and J is TRBJ2-1; weak D call: TRBD2 (5 bases). The CDR3 runs 15 residues. Germline V gives CDR1 SGHNT, CDR2 YYREEE (reference sequence). The V end lost 4 bases, the J end lost 6 bases, and 17 bases lay between the germline ends. The CDR3 DNA reads as TGTGCCAGCAGCCCCGGAGGAACCGCAGCCAATGAGCAGTTCTTC. Protein sequence: CASSPGGTAANEQFF. Drawing the rest from reference TRBV5-4 and TRBJ2-1, the complete variable domain is ETGVTQSPTHLIKTRGQQVTLRCSSQSGHNTVSWYQQALGQGPQFIFQYYREEENGRGNFPPRFSGLQFPNYSSELNVNALELDDSALYLCASSPGGTAANEQFFGPGTRLTVL.

V is TRBV5-8 and J is TRBJ2-1; TRBD2 aligns across 10 bases. V lost 5 bases, J lost 2 bases, and 4 bases stayed unmatched. Germline CDR1 SGHTS, CDR2 YDEGEE. There are 15 residues in the CDR3. The CDR3 spells CASRSTSGAYNEQFF. In DNA form, the CDR3 reads TGTGCCAGCAGGTCCACTAGCGGGGCCTACAATGAGCAGTTCTTC.

CDR3: CASSDTVYTGELFF. In nucleotides, the CDR3 is TGTGCCAGCAGTGATACAGTTTACACCGGGGAGCTGTTTTTT. This chain joins TRBV2 and TRBJ2-2; D remains unclear. The CDR3 spans 14 residues. V lost 3 bases and J lost 3, with 8 bases in between. Germline assignment: CDR1 SNHLY and CDR2 FYNNEI. The variable domain in full, with the rest retrieved from reference TRBV2 and TRBJ2-2, is EPEVTQTPSHQVTQMGQEVILRCVPISNHLYFYWYRQILGQKVEFLVSFYNNEISEKSEIFDDQFSVERPDGSNFTLKIRSTKLEDSAMYFCASSDTVYTGELFFGEGSRLTVL.

This chain links TRBV28 with TRBJ2-7; 7 bases align to TRBD2. The CDR3 has 13 residues. Looked up from germline, CDR1 is MDHEN and CDR2 is SYDVKM. V was clipped by 6 bases and J by 0 bases; unmatched bases: 2. The CDR3 DNA reads as TGTGCCAGCAGGGGAGGGAACTCCTACGAGCAGTACTTC. Translating it yields CASRGGNSYEQYF.

This chain joins TRBV6-2 or TRBV6-3 and TRBJ1-1; D possibly corresponds to TRBD1 (5 bases). The CDR3 totals 14 residues. V dropped 1 base and J dropped 5 bases, with 11 bases sitting between them. Germline V gives CDR1 MNHEY, CDR2 SVGEGT. CDR3 sequence (DNA): TGTGCCAGCAGTTACTTTGATCGGGGGACTGAAGCTTTCTTT. Translated: CASSYFDRGTEAFF.

The chain recombines TRBV2 with TRBJ2-7; possible D gene TRBD1, 6 bases. Trimming stripped 10 bases from V and 3 bases from J, with 13 bases between. CDR3 length equals 12 residues. In germline, CDR1 is SNHLY, CDR2 FYNNEI. The CDR3 protein is CATSGVGYEQYF. In DNA form, the CDR3 reads TGTGCCACTTCAGGGGTCGGCTACGAGCAGTACTTC.

The chain uses TRBV7-8 and TRBJ1-2, with a possible D match to TRBD1 (5 bases). Trimming took off 3 bases at V and 0 bases at J, with 8 bases between the two ends. This CDR3 has 14 amino acids. Germline lookup yields CDR1 SGHVS and CDR2 FQNEAQ. CDR3 in amino acids: CASSFGGSNYGYTF. The CDR3, as DNA: TGTGCCAGCAGCTTCGGGGGTTCTAACTATGGCTACACCTTC.

This clone was detected only once. The chain has TRBV7-2 and TRBJ1-5, with TRBD1 identical over 8 bases. Germline V gene data show CDR1 as SGHTA and CDR2 as FQGNSA. The CDR3 totals 14 residues. V trimming: 4 bases; J trimming: 8 bases; junction bases outside the gene matches: 7. CDR3 DNA: TGTGCCAGCAGCTACGACAGGGGTCAGGAGCCCCAGCATTTT. Residues: CASSYDRGQEPQHF.

This clone was seen a few times. The J gene is TRBJ1-1, the V gene TRBV7-9; D not resolved. Germline CDR1 is SEHNR and CDR2 is FQNEAQ (reference sequence). CDR3 size: 13 residues. Between the trimmed V and J ends, which lost 6 bases and 7 bases, there was a span of 15 bases. For the CDR3, the DNA is TGTGCCAGCAGACGAGGAAACAATGGTGAAGCTTTCTTT. It is translated as CASRRGNNGEAFF.

The genes are TRBV5-1 and TRBJ2-3; maybe TRBD1 (6 bases). Germline loops: CDR1 SGHRS, CDR2 YFSETQ. Deletions cut 1 base from V and 3 bases from J, with 9 bases between. This CDR3 is 14 amino acids long. The CDR3 loop reads CASSLLTGTDTQYF. Here the CDR3 DNA reads TGCGCCAGCAGCTTGCTTACAGGGACAGATACGCAGTATTTT.

This chain joins TRBV25-1 and TRBJ2-7; tentatively, D is TRBD1 (6 bases). Trimming shortened V by 10 bases and J by 0 bases, and 10 bases separated the two germline ends. The CDR3 covers 12 residues. CDR1 MGHDK and CDR2 SYGVNS come from the germline V gene. CDR3: CATRGSSYEQYF. Written as DNA, the CDR3 is TGTGCCACGAGGGGGAGCTCCTACGAGCAGTACTTC.

The genes are TRBV27 and TRBJ1-2; D remains unclear. Between the trimmed V and J ends, which lost 0 bases and 7 bases, there was a span of 15 bases. The V gene's germline CDR1 is MNHEY and CDR2 SMNVEV (reference sequence). CDR3 length: 15 residues. CDR3 region: CASSLSSGPRGGYTF. The CDR3 bases are TGTGCCAGCAGTTTATCTTCCGGGCCTCGGGGTGGCTACACCTTC.

The chain is built from TRBV5-6 and TRBJ1-1, with 7 bases that match TRBD1. V lost 4 bases and J lost 3; bases outside the gene matches: 9. Germline assignment: CDR1 SGHDT and CDR2 YYEEEE. This CDR3 is 15 amino acids long. CDR3 coding DNA: TGTGCCAGCAGCCCAAGCCGGGACAGTGACACTGAAGCTTTCTTT. Encoded protein: CASSPSRDSDTEAFF.

The chain recombines TRBV13 with TRBJ1-5, with 12 bases aligning to TRBD1. The CDR3 contains 15 residues. Germline V gene data show CDR1 as PRHDT and CDR2 as FYEKMQ (reference sequence). With V trimmed by 5 bases and J by 6 bases, 5 bases remained unmatched. The CDR3, as DNA: TGTGCCAGCAGCAATGGGACAGGGGGCGTTCAGCCCCAGCATTTT. It codes for CASSNGTGGVQPQHF.